This is a list of T cell receptor beta chains from one sample in a study of neurological immune-mediated disorders. TCRdb redid the calling of the 5' RACE reads with MiXCR, one entry per CDR3 protein. The table records about 120,000 distinct CDR3 sequences, about 3.4% of them present only once. The sample was PBMCs. The receptors originated from a woman aged 25 to 45 with multiple sclerosis. Both conserved end residues are part of each CDR3. D genes are given only for firm matches. Clone size is given for some rows only: seen once, a few or many times, or a class if the clone is expanded.

CDR3 DNA,CDR3 protein,V gene,D gene,J gene,clone size
TGTGCCAGCAGCGTCAAGTACGCAGGATACGAGCAGTACTTC,CASSVKYAGYEQYF,TRBV7-8,-,TRBJ2-7,many
TGTGCCAGCAAGGGGCCCGGAGACACTGAAGCTTTCTTT,CASKGPGDTEAFF,TRBV6-6,-,TRBJ1-1,-
TGTGCCAGCAGCCGGGAGGGCGGCTTAAATGAAAAACTGTTTTTT,CASSREGGLNEKLFF,TRBV7-2,-,TRBJ1-4,many
TGTGCCAGCAGTTCTAGTAGAGGGGAGACCCAGTACTTC,CASSSSRGETQYF,TRBV12-3/TRBV12-4,-,TRBJ2-5,many
TGTGCCACCAGCAGAGGTTTAGGACTAGCGGGAGAGAAGGCCGACCACGAGCAGTACTTC,CATSRGLGLAGEKADHEQYF,TRBV15,TRBD2,TRBJ2-7,many
TGCGCCAGCACCGGCAGGGGGCCAGAGGGCTACACCTTC,CASTGRGPEGYTF,TRBV5-1,TRBD1,TRBJ1-2,many
TGCAGCGTTGCCAGTTCCTATGGCTACACCTTC,CSVASSYGYTF,TRBV29-1,-,TRBJ1-2,many
TGCGCCAGCAGCTCGGGGACAGGGAAGGCTGAAAAACTGTTTTTT,CASSSGTGKAEKLFF,TRBV5-1,TRBD1,TRBJ1-4,many
TGTGCCAGCAGCTTGATGGGACAGGGCGAGTACTTC,CASSLMGQGEYF,TRBV5-5,TRBD1,TRBJ2-7,many
TGCAGTGCTCCTAGAGCGGGGGGGAAAGAGACCCAGTACTTC,CSAPRAGGKETQYF,TRBV20-1,TRBD2,TRBJ2-5,many
TGCGCCAGCAGCTTGTTTTTGTCTGGGACAGGAGTCTACGAGCAGTACTTC,CASSLFLSGTGVYEQYF,TRBV5-1,TRBD1,TRBJ2-7,-
TGCAGTGCTAGAACCAGGGGCAGGGGTTTTGGAAACACCATATATTTT,CSARTRGRGFGNTIYF,TRBV20-1,-,TRBJ1-3,many
TGCGCCAGCTTCCTCCGGCCCCCTGGGGTCCAGCCCCAGCATTTT,CASFLRPPGVQPQHF,TRBV10-2,-,TRBJ1-5,many
TGCAGCGTAGAACGGACGGAGGAGAGGCCAGATACGCAGTATTTT,CSVERTEERPDTQYF,TRBV29-1,-,TRBJ2-3,many